The entry that follows covers one TCR beta chain sequence. These data are taken from a study of blood T cell repertoires in COVID-19. This CDR3 region has 12 residues. V lost 4 bases to trimming and J lost 2 bases, with 7 bases between them. The germline gives CDR1 SGHNT, CDR2 YYREEE (reference sequence). This table comes from immunoSEQ multiplex PCR, and its TCRdb copy is limited to in-frame clones, with some not included. The sample contains about 400,000 clones, nearly 90% of which appear only once. This clonotype was sampled from a woman aged 18-29 years with acute COVID-19. Sequenced material: PBMCs or T cells enriched from blood (not recorded which). This rearrangement joins TRBV5-4 to TRBJ2-7; D perhaps matches TRBD1 (6 bases). The DNA for the CDR3 is TGTGCCAGCAGCCGGGACACCTACGAGCAGTACTTC. Its protein product is CASSRDTYEQYF. Full variable domain (remainder filled in from reference TRBV5-4 and TRBJ2-7): ETGVTQSPTHLIKTRGQQVTLRCSSQSGHNTVSWYQQALGQGPQFIFQYYREEENGRGNFPPRFSGLQFPNYSSELNVNALELDDSALYLCASSRDTYEQYFGPGTRLTVT.